Shown below are 31 T cell receptor beta chains from a single sample sequenced in a study of response to subunit inactivated influenza vaccine. TCRdb reanalysed the RT-PCR reads using MiXCR and keeps one entry per CDR3 protein. The sample yields more than 200,000 distinct CDR3 sequences, 10% to 15% seen once. Sequences were derived from non-naive T cells sorted from PBMCs, sampled 14 to 15 days before vaccination. The receptors were sampled from a man aged 50 to 59 who received an inactivated influenza vaccine.

This clonotype has ten or more counts. Here the CDR3 reads CAISSQGTYEQYF. As DNA, the CDR3 is TGTGCCATCAGTTCGCAGGGTACCTACGAGCAGTACTTC. The chain links TRBV10-3 to TRBJ2-7, with a weak D call TRBD1 (5 bases). Deletions cut 5 bases from V and 2 bases from J, with 10 bases between. The length of the CDR3 is 13 residues. Germline loops: CDR1 ENHRY, CDR2 SYGVKD.

This clonotype was recorded many times. The genes are TRBV15 and TRBJ2-3, with TRBD2 matching over 9 bases. This CDR3 has 16 residues. Germline loops: CDR1 LNHNV, CDR2 YYDKDF (reference sequence). Trimming cost V 0 bases and J 6 bases; bases outside gene matches: 7. The CDR3 is CATSRDRLAGFDTQYF. CDR3 coding DNA: TGTGCCACCAGCAGAGATCGGCTAGCGGGATTCGATACGCAGTATTTT.

The chain combines TRBV6-6 with TRBJ2-1; D is unresolved. The ends were cut back, 0 bases at V and 7 bases at J, with 4 bases in the middle. CDR3 length equals 12 residues. Germline V gene data show CDR1 as MNHNY and CDR2 as SVGAGI (reference sequence). The CDR3 nucleotides are TGTGCCAGCAGTTACTCGGGTAATGAGCAGTTCTTC. Translation: CASSYSGNEQFF.

This clonotype was detected ten times or more. The rearrangement joins TRBV12-3 or TRBV12-4 to TRBJ2-7, with D hard to call. Trimming pared 6 bases from V and 0 bases from J, leaving 9 bases between. The CDR3 is 13 residues long. The CDR3 is CASSLGNSYEQYF. CDR3 coding DNA: TGTGCCAGCAGCCTCGGTAACTCCTACGAGCAGTACTTC.

Many counts were recorded for this clonotype. V gene TRBV28 combines with J gene TRBJ2-1, with 9 nucleotides matching TRBD1. The CDR3 runs 14 residues. The J segment lost 8 bases and the V segment lost 6 bases, leaving 8 bases of the junction unmatched. CDR1 is MDHEN and CDR2 is SYDVKM in the germline V gene. The DNA for the CDR3 is TGTGCCAGCAGATACGGGACAGGGCGGCATGAGCAGTTCTTC. Translating it yields CASRYGTGRHEQFF.

A few counts support this clonotype. The chain uses TRBV5-1 and TRBJ2-2; the D gene could be TRBD1 or TRBD2 (5 bases each). The V and J ends lost 2 bases and 5 bases respectively, with 13 bases between them. Germline CDR1 is SGHRS and CDR2 is YFSETQ. The CDR3 length is 15 residues. CDR3: CASSFRDGHTGELFF. The DNA for the CDR3 is TGCGCCAGCAGCTTCCGGGACGGACATACCGGGGAGCTGTTTTTT.

This clonotype showed up many times. J is TRBJ2-7 and V is TRBV6-2 or TRBV6-3; maybe TRBD1 (6 bases). The CDR3 runs 13 residues. V dropped 4 bases and J dropped 4 bases, with 11 bases sitting between them. Looked up from germline, CDR1 is MNHEY and CDR2 is SVGEGT. The CDR3 loop is CASSLVRGYEQYF. In nucleotides, the CDR3 is TGTGCCAGCAGTTTGGTCAGGGGATACGAGCAGTACTTC.

This clonotype was seen ten or more times. The J gene is TRBJ2-5, the V gene TRBV15, with D unclear. This CDR3 contains 12 residues. Germline values: CDR1 LNHNV, CDR2 YYDKDF (reference sequence). Trimming stripped 0 bases from V and 5 bases from J, with 4 bases between. The CDR3 sequence: CATSRDVETQYF. In DNA form, the CDR3 reads TGTGCCACCAGCAGAGATGTCGAGACCCAGTACTTC.

This clonotype was seen only a few times. The chain is built from TRBV14 and TRBJ1-2; no firm D call. In germline, CDR1 is SGHDN, CDR2 FVKESK. V dropped 0 bases and J dropped 4 bases, with 6 bases sitting between them. The CDR3 loop spans 13 amino acids. CDR3 in amino acids: CASSQDPAYGYTF. The CDR3 DNA reads as TGTGCCAGCAGCCAAGATCCGGCCTATGGCTACACCTTC.

The chain has TRBV7-2 and TRBJ2-3; 11 nucleotides agree with TRBD1. Germline V gene lookup returns CDR1 SGHTA and CDR2 FQGNSA. The CDR3 runs to 15 residues. The V and J ends lost 5 bases and 5 bases, in that order; junction bases with no gene match: 6. Written as DNA, the CDR3 is TGTGCCAGCAGCCGGGACAGGGGGGCTTTAGATACGCAGTATTTT. It translates to CASSRDRGALDTQYF.

This clonotype showed up just a few times. The chain couples TRBV12-3 or TRBV12-4 to TRBJ2-7; 8 nucleotides match TRBD2. The J segment lost 7 bases and the V segment lost 7 bases, leaving 9 bases of the junction unmatched. The CDR3 covers 13 residues. CDR3 DNA: TGTGCCAGCATCCAAGGTGGCGGGAGGGAGCAGTACTTC. Encoded protein: CASIQGGGREQYF.

This clonotype was observed a handful of times. The chain recombines TRBV20-1 with TRBJ1-2, with a weak D call TRBD1 (5 bases). Trimming cost V 1 base and J 0 bases, with 15 bases left between them. The CDR3 loop spans 16 amino acids. Looked up from germline, CDR1 is DFQATT and CDR2 is SNEGSKA (reference sequence). CDR3: CSARGGAYSANYGYTF. CDR3 coding DNA: TGCAGTGCTAGAGGGGGCGCCTACTCAGCTAACTATGGCTACACCTTC.

The V call is TRBV28, the J call TRBJ2-1, with D perhaps matching TRBD2 (6 bases). The length of the CDR3 is 18 residues. The V gene's germline CDR1 is MDHEN and CDR2 SYDVKM. V was trimmed by 4 bases and J by 0 bases, leaving 19 bases between them. The CDR3 bases are TGTGCCAGCAGTTCCCCCCGTAACGGGAGTGGCTCCTACAATGAGCAGTTCTTC. Residues: CASSSPRNGSGSYNEQFF.

This clonotype was seen a single time. The chain links TRBV7-2 to TRBJ2-1; D unclear. Deletions cut 5 bases from V and 0 bases from J, with 11 bases between. This CDR3 has 15 amino acids. CDR1 and CDR2 (germline): SGHTA, FQGNSA. The CDR3, as DNA: TGTGCCAGCAGCCGCGGCTGGAGCTCCTACAATGAGCAGTTCTTC. Its protein product is CASSRGWSSYNEQFF.

This clonotype was found many times. The chain links TRBV6-2 or TRBV6-3 to TRBJ1-2; D is uncertain. There are 14 residues in the CDR3. Germline CDR1 and CDR2: MNHEY and SVGEGT. V dropped 2 bases and J dropped 0 bases, with 7 bases sitting between them. CDR3 region: CASSYGPANYGYTF. In DNA form, the CDR3 reads TGTGCCAGCAGTTACGGTCCGGCTAACTATGGCTACACCTTC.

This clonotype was observed a few times. V is TRBV5-1 and J is TRBJ1-3; TRBD1 matches at 10 bases. The junction had 7 bases not matched to a gene; V was cut back by 4 bases and J by 0 bases. Per the germline V gene, CDR1 is SGHRS and CDR2 is YFSETQ. The length of the CDR3 is 17 residues. DNA for the CDR3: TGCGCCAGCAGCGCGAGGACAGGGGGTTCCTCTGGAAACACCATATATTTT. This sequence encodes CASSARTGGSSGNTIYF. The full variable domain, in which reference TRBV5-1 and TRBJ1-3 provide the parts outside the CDR3, is KAGVTQTPRYLIKTRGQQVTLSCSPISGHRSVSWYQQTPGQGLQFLFEYFSETQRNKGNFPGRFSGRQFSNSRSEMNVSTLELGDSALYLCASSARTGGSSGNTIYFGEGSWLTVV.

With regard to this clonotype: A much larger clone differs by one base, so this may be a read error. This rearrangement joins TRBV27 to TRBJ2-2; no definite D call. The CDR3 totals 15 residues. CDR1 and CDR2 (germline): MNHEY, SMNVEV (reference sequence). The V end was cut by 4 bases, the J end by 4 bases, with 13 bases between. The CDR3 DNA sequence: TGTGCCAGCAGTTCAAGGGATTCCGGCACCGGGGAGCTGTTTTTT. Protein: CASSSRDSGTGELFF.

This clonotype was seen many times. This sequence joins TRBV5-1 and TRBJ2-7; 7 bases match TRBD1. Unmatched junction bases numbered 5, after V lost 2 bases and J lost 6 bases. CDR1 is SGHRS and CDR2 is YFSETQ in the germline V gene. This CDR3 is built from 13 residues. Here the CDR3 reads CASSLRDRSEQYF. The CDR3 nucleotides are TGCGCCAGCAGCTTAAGGGACAGATCCGAGCAGTACTTC.

This clonotype was detected ten times or more. The rearrangement joins TRBV19 to TRBJ1-5; 7 bases match TRBD1. CDR1 and CDR2 (germline): LNHDA, SQIVND (reference sequence). The CDR3 length is 15 residues. The junction had 11 bases not matched to a gene; V was cut back by 8 bases and J by 4 bases. CDR3 in amino acids: CASGRGTAINQPQHF. The CDR3 coding sequence is TGTGCCAGTGGGCGTGGGACAGCAATTAATCAGCCCCAGCATTTT.

Many counts were recorded for this clonotype. The rearrangement uses TRBV9 and TRBJ2-5; tentative D call: TRBD2 (8 bases). The CDR3 extends over 19 amino acids. CDR1 SGDLS and CDR2 YYNGEE come from the germline V gene. The ends were cut back, 0 bases at V and 1 base at J, with 22 bases in the middle. CDR3 sequence: CASSVAREGAGGLQETQYF. CDR3 DNA sequence: TGTGCCAGCAGCGTAGCTCGAGAGGGGGCGGGAGGACTCCAAGAGACCCAGTACTTC.

V usage is TRBV9 and J usage is TRBJ2-1; 10 bases are a match to TRBD2. The germline V gene encodes CDR1 SGDLS and CDR2 YYNGEE. This CDR3 has 18 amino acids. With V trimmed by 4 bases and J by 8 bases, 18 bases remained unmatched. DNA of the CDR3: TGTGCCAGCAGCCCGAGAGGACGGACTAGCGGTCTTGTAGATGAGCAGTTCTTC. Amino acids: CASSPRGRTSGLVDEQFF.

This clonotype occurred many times. J is TRBJ2-7 and V is TRBV28; no firm D call. The CDR3 is made up of 15 amino acids. CDR1 and CDR2 (germline): MDHEN, SYDVKM. V shed 3 bases and J shed 0 bases, with 12 bases lying between them. This chain's CDR3 is CASSFLRRTSYEQYF. In DNA, the CDR3 is TGTGCCAGCAGTTTCTTGCGCAGGACCTCCTACGAGCAGTACTTC.

This sequence joins TRBV7-9 and TRBJ2-1; D remains unclear. Germline V gives CDR1 SEHNR, CDR2 FQNEAQ (reference sequence). The V end lost 4 bases, the J end lost 0 bases, and 13 bases lay between the germline ends. The CDR3 is made up of 16 amino acids. CDR3 sequence: CASSYDLTNSYNEQFF. DNA for the CDR3: TGTGCCAGCAGCTATGACTTGACAAACTCCTACAATGAGCAGTTCTTC.

The chain employs TRBV28 and TRBJ2-7; TRBD2 agrees at 8 bases. Trimming cost V 5 bases and J 4 bases; bases outside gene matches: 13. Per germline, CDR1 MDHEN and CDR2 SYDVKM. This CDR3 spans 16 amino acids. CDR3 sequence reads: CASSPISGMEAYEQYF. The CDR3 DNA reads TGTGCCAGCAGTCCAATTAGCGGGATGGAGGCTTACGAGCAGTACTTC.

This chain connects TRBV7-2 to TRBJ1-2, with 9 bases that match TRBD1. After removal of 6 bases from V and 3 bases from J, the junction contained 5 bases not matched to a gene. In germline, CDR1 is SGHTA, CDR2 FQGNSA. This CDR3 is built from 14 residues. The CDR3 loop reads CASSRRTGDYGYTF. For the CDR3, the DNA is TGTGCCAGCAGTCGACGGACAGGGGACTATGGCTACACCTTC.

The CDR3 region has the DNA TGTGCCAGCTCACCACCAGCAAGATTCCTCTCTGGGGCCAACGTCCTGACTTTC. Residues: CASSPPARFLSGANVLTF. The chain links TRBV18 to TRBJ2-6; D ambiguous. V was cut by 0 bases and J by 0 bases, with 12 bases left in between. Germline V gene data show CDR1 as KGHSH and CDR2 as LQKENI. The CDR3 is 18 amino acids.

This clonotype appeared a few times. The rearrangement joins TRBV20-1 to TRBJ1-6, with D uncertain. CDR1 and CDR2 (germline): DFQATT, SNEGSKA (reference sequence). Trimming shortened V by 3 bases and J by 4 bases, and 10 bases separated the two germline ends. The CDR3 contains 14 residues. CDR3 in DNA: TGCAGTGCTAGCGATCAATTGTATAATTCACCCCTCCACTTT. Amino acids: CSASDQLYNSPLHF.

This clonotype was observed a few times. The chain recombines TRBV20-1 with TRBJ1-1; the D is unclear. The V gene's germline CDR1 is DFQATT and CDR2 SNEGSKA (reference sequence). With 6 bases removed from V and 3 bases from J, the gap between germline ends came to 17 bases. This CDR3 contains 14 residues. The CDR3 is CSARRPVLDTEAFF. The CDR3 nucleotides read TGCAGTGCCCGGAGACCGGTGCTTGACACTGAAGCTTTCTTT.

This clonotype was detected only a few times. The chain carries TRBV4-2 and TRBJ2-3; D is unclear. Germline V gene data show CDR1 as LGHNA and CDR2 as YNFKEQ. The CDR3 length is 13 residues. The ends were cut back, 0 bases at V and 6 bases at J, with 7 bases in the middle. The CDR3: CASSQDLGDTQYF. The DNA for the CDR3 is TGTGCCAGCAGCCAAGATTTGGGGGATACGCAGTATTTT.

This chain joins TRBV4-3 and TRBJ2-2; tentatively, D is TRBD2 (6 bases). The CDR3 consists of 16 residues. Per germline, CDR1 LGHNA and CDR2 YSLEER. V lost 0 bases, J lost 1 base, and 9 bases lay in between. CDR3 nucleotide sequence: TGCGCCAGCAGCCAAGATTTCGGGGGGAACACCGGGGAGCTGTTTTTT. This translates into CASSQDFGGNTGELFF.

The CDR3 bases are TGCGCCAGCAGCCAACAGGGGGCGCGGTTTGGGGCCAACGTCCTGACTTTC. This translates into CASSQQGARFGANVLTF. This chain links TRBV4-1 with TRBJ2-6; 8 bases line up with TRBD1. V shed 2 bases and J 3 bases; nucleotides not matched to a gene: 6. CDR1 is MGHRA and CDR2 is YSYEKL in the germline V gene. This CDR3 is 17 amino acids long.